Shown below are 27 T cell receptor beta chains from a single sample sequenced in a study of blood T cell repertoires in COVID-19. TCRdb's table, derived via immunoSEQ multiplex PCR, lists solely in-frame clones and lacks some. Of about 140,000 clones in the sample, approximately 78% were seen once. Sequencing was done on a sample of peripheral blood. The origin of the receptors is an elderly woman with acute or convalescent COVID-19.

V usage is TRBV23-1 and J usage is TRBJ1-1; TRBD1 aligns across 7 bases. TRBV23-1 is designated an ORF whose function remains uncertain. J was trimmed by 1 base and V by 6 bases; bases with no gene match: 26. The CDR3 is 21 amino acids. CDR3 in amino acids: CASSHNPQGRRADWGNTEAFF. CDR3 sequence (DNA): TGCGCCAGCAGCCATAACCCACAGGGGAGGAGGGCCGACTGGGGGAACACTGAAGCTTTCTTT.

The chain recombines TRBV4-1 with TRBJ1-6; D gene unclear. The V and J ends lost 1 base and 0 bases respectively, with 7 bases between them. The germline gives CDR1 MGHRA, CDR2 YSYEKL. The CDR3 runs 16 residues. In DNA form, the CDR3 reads TGCGCCAGCAGCCAAGCGTTCAGCTCCTATAATTCACCCCTCCACTTT. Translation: CASSQAFSSYNSPLHF.

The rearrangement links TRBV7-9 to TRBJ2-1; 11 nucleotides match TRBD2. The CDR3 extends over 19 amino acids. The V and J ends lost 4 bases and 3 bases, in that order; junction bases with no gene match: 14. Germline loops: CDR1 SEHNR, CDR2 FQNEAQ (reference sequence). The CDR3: CASSSRSSGRRVYYNEQFF. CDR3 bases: TGTGCCAGCAGCTCGCGTTCTAGCGGGAGGAGAGTTTACTACAATGAGCAGTTCTTC.

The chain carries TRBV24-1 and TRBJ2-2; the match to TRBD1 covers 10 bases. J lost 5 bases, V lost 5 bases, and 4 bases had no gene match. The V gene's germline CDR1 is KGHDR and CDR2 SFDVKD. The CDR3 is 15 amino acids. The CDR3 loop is CATSAPDRGTGELFF. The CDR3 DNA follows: TGTGCCACCAGTGCACCGGACAGGGGGACCGGGGAGCTGTTTTTT.

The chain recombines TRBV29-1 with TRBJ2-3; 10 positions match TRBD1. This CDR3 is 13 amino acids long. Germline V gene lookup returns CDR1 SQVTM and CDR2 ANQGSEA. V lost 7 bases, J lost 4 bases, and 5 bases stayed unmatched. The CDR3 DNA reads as TGCAGCGGGGACAGGGGAGGATCAGATACGCAGTATTTT. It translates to CSGDRGGSDTQYF.

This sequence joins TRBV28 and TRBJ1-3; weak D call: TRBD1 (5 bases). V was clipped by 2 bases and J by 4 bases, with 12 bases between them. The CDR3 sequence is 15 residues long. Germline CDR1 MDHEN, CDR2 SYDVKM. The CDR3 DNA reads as TGTGCCAGCAGTTTAGCAGGGTTTACGGGAAACACCATATATTTT. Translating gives CASSLAGFTGNTIYF.

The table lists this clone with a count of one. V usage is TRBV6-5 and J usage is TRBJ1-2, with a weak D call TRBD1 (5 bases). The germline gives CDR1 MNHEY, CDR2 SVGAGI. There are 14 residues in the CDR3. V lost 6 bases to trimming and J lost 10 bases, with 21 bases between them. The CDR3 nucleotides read TGTGCCAGCAGCCTATCCCGCGGGAGGGGCTCCTACACCTTC. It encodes CASSLSRGRGSYTF.

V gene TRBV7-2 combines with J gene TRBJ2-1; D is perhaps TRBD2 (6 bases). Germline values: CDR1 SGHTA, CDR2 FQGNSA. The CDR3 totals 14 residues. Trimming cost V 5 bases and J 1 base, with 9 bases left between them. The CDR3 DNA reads TGTGCCAGCAGCCGGGGGATATCCTACAATGAGCAGTTCTTC. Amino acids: CASSRGISYNEQFF.

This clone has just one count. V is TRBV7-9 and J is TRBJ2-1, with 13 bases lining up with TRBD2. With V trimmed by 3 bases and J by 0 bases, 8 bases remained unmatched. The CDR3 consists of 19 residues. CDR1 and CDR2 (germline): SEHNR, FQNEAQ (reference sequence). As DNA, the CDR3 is TGTGCCAGCAGCTTCCCAAGACTAGCGGGAGGAAGCTCCTACAATGAGCAGTTCTTC. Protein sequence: CASSFPRLAGGSSYNEQFF. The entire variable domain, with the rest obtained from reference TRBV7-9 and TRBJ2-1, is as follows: DTGVSQNPRHKITKRGQNVTFRCDPISEHNRLYWYRQTLGQGPEFLTYFQNEAQLEKSRLLSDRFSAERPKGSFSTLEIQRTEQGDSAMYLCASSFPRLAGGSSYNEQFFGPGTRLTVL.

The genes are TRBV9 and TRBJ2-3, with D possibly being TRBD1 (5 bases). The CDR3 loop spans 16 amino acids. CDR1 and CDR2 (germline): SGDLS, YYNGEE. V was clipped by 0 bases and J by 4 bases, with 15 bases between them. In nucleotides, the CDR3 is TGTGCCAGCAGCGTAGGTATAAAGGGGTCTTCAGATACGCAGTATTTT. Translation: CASSVGIKGSSDTQYF.

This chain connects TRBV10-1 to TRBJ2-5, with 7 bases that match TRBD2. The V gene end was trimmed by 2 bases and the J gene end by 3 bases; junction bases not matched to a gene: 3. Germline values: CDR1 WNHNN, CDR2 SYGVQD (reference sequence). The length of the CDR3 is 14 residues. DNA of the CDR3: TGCGCCAGCAGTGAGGCGGGAGTTAAAGAGACCCAGTACTTC. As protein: CASSEAGVKETQYF.

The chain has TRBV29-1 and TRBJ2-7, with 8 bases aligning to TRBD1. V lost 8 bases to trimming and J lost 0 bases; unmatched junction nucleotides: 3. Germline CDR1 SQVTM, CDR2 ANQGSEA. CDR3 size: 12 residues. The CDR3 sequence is CSCGQGSYEQYF. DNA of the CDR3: TGCAGCTGTGGACAGGGCTCCTACGAGCAGTACTTC.

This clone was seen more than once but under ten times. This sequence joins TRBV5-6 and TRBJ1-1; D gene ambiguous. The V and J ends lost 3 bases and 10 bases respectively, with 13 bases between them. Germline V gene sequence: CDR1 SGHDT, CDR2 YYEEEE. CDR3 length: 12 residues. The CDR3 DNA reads TGTGCCAGCAGCTCGAATGGGAGGCGAGCTTTCTTT. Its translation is CASSSNGRRAFF.

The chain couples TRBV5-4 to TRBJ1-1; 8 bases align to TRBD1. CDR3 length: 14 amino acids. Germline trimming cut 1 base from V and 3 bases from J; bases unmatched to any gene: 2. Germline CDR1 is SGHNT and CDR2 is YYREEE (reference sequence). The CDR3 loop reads CASSLLTGDTEAFF. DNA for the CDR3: TGTGCCAGCAGCTTGCTGACAGGGGACACTGAAGCTTTCTTT.

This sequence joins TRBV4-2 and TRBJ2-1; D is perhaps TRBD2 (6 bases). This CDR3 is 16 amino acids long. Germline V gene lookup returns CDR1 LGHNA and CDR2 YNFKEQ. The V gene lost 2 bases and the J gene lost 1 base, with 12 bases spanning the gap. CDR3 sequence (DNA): TGTGCCAGCAGCCAACCAGCGGGTAGGTCCTACAATGAGCAGTTCTTC. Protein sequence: CASSQPAGRSYNEQFF.

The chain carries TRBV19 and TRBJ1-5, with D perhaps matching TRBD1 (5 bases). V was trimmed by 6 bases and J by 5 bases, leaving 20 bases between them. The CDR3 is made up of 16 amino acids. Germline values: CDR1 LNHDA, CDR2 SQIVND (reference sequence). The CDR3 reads CASRDWGRAYHQPQHF. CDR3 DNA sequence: TGTGCCAGTAGGGATTGGGGCAGGGCTTATCATCAGCCCCAGCATTTT.

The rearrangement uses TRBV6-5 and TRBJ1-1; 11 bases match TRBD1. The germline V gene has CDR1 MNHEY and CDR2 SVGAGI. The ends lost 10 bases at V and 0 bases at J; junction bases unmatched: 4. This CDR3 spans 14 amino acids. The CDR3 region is CATRDRGMNTEAFF. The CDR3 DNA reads TGTGCCACACGGGACAGGGGGATGAACACTGAAGCTTTCTTT.

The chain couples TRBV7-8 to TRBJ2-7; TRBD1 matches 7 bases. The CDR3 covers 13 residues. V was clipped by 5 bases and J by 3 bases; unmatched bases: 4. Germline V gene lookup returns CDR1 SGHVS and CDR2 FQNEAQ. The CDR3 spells CASSADRDYEQYF. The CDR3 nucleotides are TGTGCCAGCAGCGCAGACAGGGACTACGAGCAGTACTTC.

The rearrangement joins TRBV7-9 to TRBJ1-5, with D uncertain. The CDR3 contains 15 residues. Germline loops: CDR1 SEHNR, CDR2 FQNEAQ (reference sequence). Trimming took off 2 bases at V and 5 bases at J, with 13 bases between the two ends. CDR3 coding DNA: TGTGCCAGCAGCTTAACCGGAGAGGGCGATCAGCCCCAGCATTTT. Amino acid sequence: CASSLTGEGDQPQHF.

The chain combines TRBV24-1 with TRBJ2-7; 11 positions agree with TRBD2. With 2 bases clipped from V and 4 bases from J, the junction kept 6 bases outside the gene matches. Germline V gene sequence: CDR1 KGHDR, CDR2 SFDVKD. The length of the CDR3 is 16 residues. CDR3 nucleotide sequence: TGTGCCACCAGTGATTCCATGACTAGCGGGAAGTACGAGCAGTACTTC. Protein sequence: CATSDSMTSGKYEQYF.

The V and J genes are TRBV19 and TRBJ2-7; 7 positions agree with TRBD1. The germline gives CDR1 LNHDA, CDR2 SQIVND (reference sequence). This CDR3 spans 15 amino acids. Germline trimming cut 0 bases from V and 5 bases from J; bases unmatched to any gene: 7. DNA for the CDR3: TGTGCCAGTAGTATAGATGCCGGACAGGTAAACGAGCAGTACTTC. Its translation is CASSIDAGQVNEQYF.

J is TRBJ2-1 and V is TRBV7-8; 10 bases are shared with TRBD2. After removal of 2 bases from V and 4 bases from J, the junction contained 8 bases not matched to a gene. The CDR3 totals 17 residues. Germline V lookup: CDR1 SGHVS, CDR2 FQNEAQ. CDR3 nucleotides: TGTGCCAGCAGCTTACGGACTAGCGGAAGGAGGTACAATGAGCAGTTCTTC. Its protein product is CASSLRTSGRRYNEQFF.

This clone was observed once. CDR3 nucleotide sequence: TGCAGCGTTGGAGACAGGATTAATTCACCCCTCCACTTT. Its protein is CSVGDRINSPLHF. V and J are TRBV29-1 and TRBJ1-6, with D possibly being TRBD1 (6 bases). Germline CDR1 reads SQVTM; CDR2 reads ANQGSEA. With 4 bases removed from V and 6 bases from J, the gap between germline ends came to 10 bases. This CDR3 has 13 residues.

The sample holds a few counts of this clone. This CDR3 is CASSKPSRLAGQPQHF. CDR3 nucleotides: TGTGCCAGTAGTAAACCTTCCCGGCTGGCGGGTCAGCCCCAGCATTTT. V and J are TRBV19 and TRBJ1-5; D not certain. Germline assignment: CDR1 LNHDA and CDR2 SQIVND (reference sequence). Trimming stripped 4 bases from V and 6 bases from J, with 19 bases between. The length of the CDR3 is 16 residues.

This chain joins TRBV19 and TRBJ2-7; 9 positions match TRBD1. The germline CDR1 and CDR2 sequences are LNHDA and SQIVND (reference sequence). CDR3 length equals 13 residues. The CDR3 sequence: CASRSGQGYEQYF. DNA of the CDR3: TGTGCTAGCCGCTCAGGACAGGGGTACGAGCAGTACTTC.

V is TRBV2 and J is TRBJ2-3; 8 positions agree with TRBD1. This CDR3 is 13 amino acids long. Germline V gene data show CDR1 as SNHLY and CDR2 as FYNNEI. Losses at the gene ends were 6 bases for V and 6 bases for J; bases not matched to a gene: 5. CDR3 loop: CASRDGQGDTQYF. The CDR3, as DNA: TGTGCCAGCAGGGACGGACAGGGCGATACGCAGTATTTT.

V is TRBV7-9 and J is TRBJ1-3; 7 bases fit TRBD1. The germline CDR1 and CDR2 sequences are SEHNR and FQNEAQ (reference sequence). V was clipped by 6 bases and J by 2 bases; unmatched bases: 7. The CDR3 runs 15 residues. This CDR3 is CASRNTGETGNTIYF. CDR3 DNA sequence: TGTGCCAGCAGGAATACAGGGGAGACTGGAAACACCATATATTTT.